This T cell receptor beta chain stems from a study of shared T cell receptors in the human thymus. Here immunoSEQ multiplex PCR was the method, and the copy in TCRdb shows in-frame clones only, minus some. The sample has some 760,000 clones, approximately 85% seen once. This CDR3 is built from 15 residues. V was pared by 5 bases and J by 2 bases, with 14 bases between. Per the germline V gene, CDR1 is SGHTA and CDR2 is FQGNSA. These same data were also listed under a study on human thymus T cells. In that study: The people who donated were healthy Finnish babies having corrective surgery for congenital heart defects. Thymus tissue for the work was resected from patients undergoing corrective heart surgery. Within thymic and blood repertoires, V and J gene usage appeared to be biased.

V usage is TRBV7-2 and J usage is TRBJ2-3, with D hard to call. This receptor was taken from a girl less than two years old with a congenital heart defect. Sequenced sample: thymocytes. DNA of the CDR3: TGTGCCAGCAGCCCTCCGGCAGGCCCCACAGATACGCAGTATTTT. Amino acids: CASSPPAGPTDTQYF.